Listed here is a single TCR beta chain. The sample originates from a study of cytomegalovirus exposure and HLA in healthy donors. With 4 bases clipped from V and 6 bases from J, the junction kept 5 bases outside the gene matches. Germline CDR1 and CDR2: SGHRS and YFSETQ. The CDR3 is 13 residues long. With 60 Vbeta and 13 Jbeta primers, the PCR was carried out. Sequenced by immunoSEQ multiplex PCR; TCRdb stores in-frame clones only, minus some. The table has 97,000 or so clones, roughly 85% seen once. This chain connects TRBV5-1 to TRBJ1-1; 8 nucleotides agree with TRBD1. This TCR came from a man in his forties or fifties in good health and CMV-seronegative. Sequencing was performed on PBMCs. CDR3 DNA: TGCGCCAGCAGCCCACAGGGGGGCGCTGAAGCTTTCTTT. The encoded protein is CASSPQGGAEAFF.